Sequencing of this T cell receptor beta chain was carried out in a study of shared clonotypes between healthy human individuals (dated by TCRdb to the early 2020s). Turning to the overall study: The cohort comprised a couple of women and a few men aged 18 to 49 years. To estimate repertoire size and how much clonotype sharing occurs between individuals, the study deeply sequenced the blood TCR repertoires of five healthy adults. Different laboratories and diverse techniques were used to prepare libraries and sequence TCR repertoires, to increase sequencing depth and limit assay-specific biases. Leukapheresis yielded between about 0.9 and 10 billion PBMCs per donor.

The study at large found these results: Sampling was restricted to blood, and TCR repertoires in tissues likely differ from the TCR repertoires found in blood. The genetic and exposure-history diversity represented was limited by the small number of donors. Based on pairwise subsampling, the degree of clonotype sharing among donors was expected to be affected by sequencing depth.

The donors were healthy, HIV-negative adults who had no recently reported acute infections or vaccinations. All donors were Caucasian adults living in Nashville, Tennessee, USA. In the unsorted samples, approximately 85 million PBMCs were counted, and genomic DNA was extracted using the QIAamp DNA Blood Mini kit. Blood was obtained by leukapheresis, after which PBMCs were separated by Ficoll-Histopaque density gradient centrifugation and cryopreserved in liquid nitrogen vapor phase. TCR CDR3 regions were amplified from genomic DNA by multiplex PCR using the deep immunoSEQ assay. For each cell subset, the extracted genomic DNA was distributed evenly across all wells of several immunoSEQ 96-well plates, and each plate served as one replicate. For unsorted PBMC, around 0.3 ug genomic DNA, equal to 30,000 or so T cell genomes, was loaded into each replicate PCR. Unsorted PBMC genomic DNA was sequenced across ten immunoSEQ deep assay plates. Purified libraries were measured with a Qubit 3.0 fluorometer, size-checked on a Bioanalyzer 2100, and measured again with the KAPA Library Quantification kit. Every immunoSEQ 96-well plate was sequenced on a dedicated single-read 150-cycle Illumina NextSeq 550 flow cell. From the authors' description of their analysis: Because the immunoSEQ output included only junctional sequences and no quality scores, the filtering could not be the same as the filtering used for full-length reads. To assign V/J genes and CDR3, sequences were annotated using PyIR, a Python wrapper for IgBLAST v1.9, with IMGT germline references. Reads were filtered out if the reads had weak V/J assignments (E-value above 1e-6), no CDR3, stop codons, out-of-frame junctions, or ambiguous translated residues. A V3J clonotype was defined by an identical inferred V gene, J gene, and CDR3 amino acid sequence. Percentage overlap between repertoires was calculated by dividing the number of shared unique clonotypes by the size of the smaller repertoire. Repertoire richness was assessed with RTK rarefaction, the Chao1 estimator, and Recon v2.1 estimates of unobserved clonotypes. TCRdb stores this immuneACCESS table with in-frame sequences only. Part of the clones is absent; in the studies checked, under half of the shortfall reflects unresolved V genes, and no reason is known for the rest. For V, J and clone size, that table is used; D and trimming come from the DNA. The sample records roughly 500,000 clones, around 80% of which are singletons. The ten top clones hold about 12% of the sample.

The V and J ends are trimmed by 0 bases and 6 bases, leaving 7 bases between them. CDR1 and CDR2, per the germline V gene (reference sequence), are GTSNPN and SVGIG. The CDR3 starts with the cysteine, ends with the phenylalanine, and has 12 residues. Only CDR3 DNA is held: 36 bases, read in frame from base 1. On this clone: Its specific antigen is unknown. Within one base of it there is no much larger clone, and no base qualities were kept.

Sequencing input: PBMCs. The rearranged chain carries TRBV30 and TRBJ2-3; no D segment can be confidently identified. The TCR was taken from a woman aged 40 to 50 in good health. Some clones in this sample may be carry-over from other donors' samples. The encoded CDR3 is CAWSVAPDTQYF. DNA sequence: TGTGCCTGGAGTGTCGCGCCGGATACGCAGTATTTT. The reference TRBV30 and TRBJ2-3 proteins fill in what lies around the CDR3, so the full variable domain reads SQTIHQWPATLVQPVGSPLSLECTVEGTSNPNLYWYRQAAGRGLQLLFYSVGIGQISSEVPQNLSASRPQDRQFILSSKKLLLSDSGFYLCAWSVAPDTQYFGPGTRLTVL.